This TCR beta chain was recorded in a study of cytomegalovirus exposure and HLA in healthy donors. The repertoire was sequenced with immunoSEQ multiplex PCR; TCRdb's copy has only in-frame clones and lacks some. The sample lists roughly 120,000 clones, 89% seen once, with around 1.9% in the top ten. Germline CDR1 LGHNA, CDR2 YSLEER. V was clipped by 4 bases and J by 1 base; unmatched bases: 3. This CDR3 contains 15 residues. The TCR originated in a woman aged 18-29 years in good health and CMV-seronegative. Sequenced material: PBMCs. V is TRBV4-3 and J is TRBJ2-2, with 7 bases identical to TRBD1. The DNA of the CDR3 is TGCGCCAGCAGCCCCCGGGACAGGAACACCGGGGAGCTGTTTTTT. The encoded protein is CASSPRDRNTGELFF.